The rows below give T cell receptor beta chains drawn from one sample of a study of PD-L1 blockade in urothelial cancer. The table came from immunoSEQ multiplex PCR; TCRdb's copy has only in-frame clones and leaves some out. The table records 17,000 or so clones, about nine tenths of them present only once. The sample here was PBMCs, taken around atezolizumab (anti-PD-L1) treatment. These receptor sequences come from a man aged 50 to 60 with urothelial cancer. Each CDR3 is given with its conserved first and last residue. Each record gives: D gene, J gene, V gene, clone size, CDR3 DNA, CDR3 protein. The D gene is left open where the match is weak. Clone size is given for some rows only: seen once, a few or many times, or a class if the clone is expanded.

>NA|TRBJ2-7|TRBV7-9|NA
TGTGCCAGCAAGGTGGCGGGGTCATCCGAGCAGTACTTC
CASKVAGSSEQYF
>NA|TRBJ1-4|TRBV30|NA
TGTGCCTGGAGTGTACTTTCCCGGAACAGGCCAAATGAAAAACTGTTTTTT
CAWSVLSRNRPNEKLFF
>NA|TRBJ1-1|TRBV7-9|few
TGTGCCAGCAGCTATGACAGGTTTGGTATGAACACTGAAGCTTTCTTT
CASSYDRFGMNTEAFF
>TRBD1|TRBJ1-1|TRBV5-1|NA
TGCGCCAGCAGCTTCGAGAAGACTGTCAGACAGGGATCATCGAACACTGAAGCTTTCTTT
CASSFEKTVRQGSSNTEAFF
>NA|TRBJ2-3|TRBV7-9|NA
TGTGCCAGCAGCCCCCCCTTCGAGGACACAGATACGCAGTATTTT
CASSPPFEDTDTQYF
>NA|TRBJ1-1|TRBV11-2|NA
TGTGCCAGCAGCTTAACCTTGGACAGTGAAGCTTTCTTT
CASSLTLDSEAFF
>NA|TRBJ1-5|TRBV27|medium-sized
TGTGCCAGCAGTTTTATGGGGGGACAGCCCCAGCATTTT
CASSFMGGQPQHF
>NA|TRBJ1-1|TRBV10-3|once
TGTGCCATCAGATCGGACAGAATGAACACTGAAGCTTTCTTT
CAIRSDRMNTEAFF
>TRBD1|TRBJ2-2|TRBV19|NA
TGTGCCAGTAGTGGGACAGGGAGGACCGGGGAGCTGTTTTTT
CASSGTGRTGELFF
>TRBD1|TRBJ2-2|TRBV11-2|NA
TGTGCCAGCAGCCCGTTAGACAGGGCCGGGGAGCTGTTTTTT
CASSPLDRAGELFF
>NA|TRBJ1-5|TRBV29-1|NA
TGCAGCGTTGGATCCGGGATGAATCAGCCCCAGCATTTT
CSVGSGMNQPQHF
>TRBD1|TRBJ1-5|TRBV30|NA
TGTGCCTGGAGTAACAGGGGAAATCAGCCCCAGCATTTT
CAWSNRGNQPQHF
>NA|TRBJ1-5|TRBV7-9|few
TGTGCCAGCAGCTTTTACAATCAGCCCCAGCATTTT
CASSFYNQPQHF
>TRBD2|TRBJ2-3|TRBV4-3|once
TGCGCCAGCAGCCAAGGCCTAGCGGGAAGCGGGGATACGCAGTATTTT
CASSQGLAGSGDTQYF
>TRBD2|TRBJ2-3|TRBV13|once
TGTGCCAGCAGCCGCAGTAGCGGGGGGTCCACAGATACGCAGTATTTT
CASSRSSGGSTDTQYF
>TRBD2|TRBJ2-5|TRBV6-1|NA
TGTGCCAGCAGTGAATTAGCGGGGGGGCAAGAGACCCAGTACTTC
CASSELAGGQETQYF
>NA|TRBJ2-7|TRBV6-5|NA
TGTGCCAGCAGTTACTCGGGCCACTACGAGCAGTACTTC
CASSYSGHYEQYF
>TRBD1|TRBJ2-1|TRBV13|NA
TGTGCCAGCAGCTTAGGTCCGACAGGGAATCGCGAGCAGTTCTTC
CASSLGPTGNREQFF
>TRBD2|TRBJ2-1|TRBV11-2|NA
TGTGCCAGCAGAGGGACATTCCGGGGGGGCACCTACAATGAGCAGTTCTTC
CASRGTFRGGTYNEQFF
>TRBD1|TRBJ2-1|TRBV7-9|NA
TGTGCCAGCAGCCCCGGACAGGGCGTCAATGAGCAGTTCTTC
CASSPGQGVNEQFF
>NA|TRBJ2-6|TRBV5-4|few
TGTGCCAGCAGCTTGGAGGGGGTTGGGGCCAACGTCCTGACTTTC
CASSLEGVGANVLTF
>TRBD1|TRBJ2-6|TRBV30|NA
TGTGCCTGGAGTCTGGGACAGGGGAGATTCGGGGCCAACGTCCTGACTTTC
CAWSLGQGRFGANVLTF
>TRBD2|TRBJ2-1|TRBV11-3|NA
TGTGCCAGCAGCTTAAGGTGGGGGGGAGCCAATGAGCAGTTCTTC
CASSLRWGGANEQFF
>NA|TRBJ2-7|TRBV4-3|once
TGCGCCAGCAGCCAATACCTAGAAGATTACGAGCAGTACTTC
CASSQYLEDYEQYF
>TRBD1|TRBJ1-5|TRBV28|NA
TGTGCCAGCAGTCCACCGGGACAGGGGTCCAATCAGCCCCAGCATTTT
CASSPPGQGSNQPQHF
>NA|TRBJ1-2|TRBV18|NA
TGTGCCAGCTCATCCGCTCCAGGGTATGGCTACACCTTC
CASSSAPGYGYTF
>NA|TRBJ1-5|TRBV7-9|few
TGTGCCAGCAGCTTAGGCGGGCTGGGAGGCAATCAGCCCCAGCATTTT
CASSLGGLGGNQPQHF
>TRBD2|TRBJ2-1|TRBV7-8|NA
TGTGCCAGCAGCTTAGTTAGGGTGGCTAGCGGTTCGAATGAGCAGTTCTTC
CASSLVRVASGSNEQFF
>NA|TRBJ2-7|TRBV5-6|NA
TGTGCCAGCAGCTTGCGGAGTACTAGCGAGCAGTACTTC
CASSLRSTSEQYF
>NA|TRBJ1-6|TRBV21-1|NA
TGTGCCCCCCACGGGGACAGGGGATCCTATAATTCACCCCTCCACTTT
CAPHGDRGSYNSPLHF
>TRBD1|TRBJ2-2|TRBV11-3|NA
TGTGCCAGCAGCCAGAGGGGGACAGGGAAGGCCGGGGAGCTGTTTTTT
CASSQRGTGKAGELFF
>TRBD2|TRBJ2-2|TRBV27|NA
TGTGCCAGCAGTCCCCTCGGGACTAGCGGGGCCGGGGAGCTGTTTTTT
CASSPLGTSGAGELFF
>NA|TRBJ2-1|TRBV7-6|NA
TGTGCCAGCAGCTTACCTCAGGGTGAGCAGTTCTTC
CASSLPQGEQFF
>TRBD2|TRBJ2-7|TRBV5-1|few
TGCGCCAGCAGCTTGACGACTAGCGGGGGGGCGATTGAGCAGTACTTC
CASSLTTSGGAIEQYF
>NA|TRBJ2-5|TRBV9|few
TGTGCCAGCAGCGAAGGGGTAGCCCAAGAGACCCAGTACTTC
CASSEGVAQETQYF
>NA|TRBJ2-7|TRBV5-1|NA
TGCGCCAGCAGCTTGGATCCTGGGGGGTTGGTTTACGAGCAGTACTTC
CASSLDPGGLVYEQYF
>TRBD2|TRBJ2-3|TRBV5-1|NA
TGCGCCAGCAGCACTGCTAGCGGGGGCACAGATACGCAGTATTTT
CASSTASGGTDTQYF
>TRBD1|TRBJ1-2|TRBV2|once
TGTGCCAGCACTTTGAACAGGGGATACACTAACTATGGCTACACCTTC
CASTLNRGYTNYGYTF
>NA|TRBJ2-5|TRBV7-8|NA
TGTGCCAGCAGCCCCCGTCCGACCTTGTCGGGTTTGGAGACCCAGTACTTC
CASSPRPTLSGLETQYF
>NA|TRBJ2-7|TRBV6-6|NA
TGTGCCAGCAGTCGCGGGACTTTTACAAGCTCCTACGAGCAGTACTTC
CASSRGTFTSSYEQYF
>TRBD1|TRBJ1-1|TRBV7-2|NA
TGTGCCAGCAGCGTTAATAGGGGGCTCACGGCTGAAGCTTTCTTT
CASSVNRGLTAEAFF
>NA|TRBJ1-6|TRBV13|NA
TGTGCCAGCACAGGGTACGGATCACCCCTCCACTTT
CASTGYGSPLHF